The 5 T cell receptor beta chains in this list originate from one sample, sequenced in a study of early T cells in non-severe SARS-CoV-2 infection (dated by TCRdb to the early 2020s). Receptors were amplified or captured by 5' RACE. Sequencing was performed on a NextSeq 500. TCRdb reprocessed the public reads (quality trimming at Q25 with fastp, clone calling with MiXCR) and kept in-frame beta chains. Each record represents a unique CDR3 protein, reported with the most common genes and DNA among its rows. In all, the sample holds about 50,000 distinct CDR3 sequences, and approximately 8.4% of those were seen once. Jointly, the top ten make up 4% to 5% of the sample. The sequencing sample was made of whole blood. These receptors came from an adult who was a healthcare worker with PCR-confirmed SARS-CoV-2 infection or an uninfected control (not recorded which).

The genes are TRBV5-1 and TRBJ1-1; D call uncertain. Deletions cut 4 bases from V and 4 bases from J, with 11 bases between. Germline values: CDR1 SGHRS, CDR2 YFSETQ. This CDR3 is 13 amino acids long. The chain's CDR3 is CASSIGEVTEAFF. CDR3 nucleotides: TGCGCCAGCAGCATCGGGGAGGTCACTGAAGCTTTCTTT.

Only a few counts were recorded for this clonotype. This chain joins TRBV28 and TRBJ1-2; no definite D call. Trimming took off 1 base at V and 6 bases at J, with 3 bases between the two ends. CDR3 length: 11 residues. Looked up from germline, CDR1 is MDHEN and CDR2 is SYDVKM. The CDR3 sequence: CASSLSDGYTF. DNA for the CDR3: TGTGCCAGCAGTTTATCTGATGGCTACACCTTC.

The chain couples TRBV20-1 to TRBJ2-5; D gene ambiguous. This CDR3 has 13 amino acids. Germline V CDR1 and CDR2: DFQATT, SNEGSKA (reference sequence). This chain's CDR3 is CSLTPRNEETQYF. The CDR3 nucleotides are TGCAGCTTAACGCCCCGAAATGAAGAGACCCAGTACTTC.

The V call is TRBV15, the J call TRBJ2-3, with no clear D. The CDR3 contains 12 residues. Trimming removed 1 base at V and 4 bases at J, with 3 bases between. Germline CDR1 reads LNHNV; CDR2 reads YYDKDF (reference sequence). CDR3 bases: TGTGCCACCAGCAGAGGACCAGATACGCAGTATTTT. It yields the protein CATSRGPDTQYF. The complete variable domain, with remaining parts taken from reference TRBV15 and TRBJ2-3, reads DAMVIQNPRYQVTQFGKPVTLSCSQTLNHNVMYWYQQKSSQAPKLLFHYYDKDFNNEADTPDNFQSRRPNTSFCFLDIRSPGLGDTAMYLCATSRGPDTQYFGPGTRLTVL.

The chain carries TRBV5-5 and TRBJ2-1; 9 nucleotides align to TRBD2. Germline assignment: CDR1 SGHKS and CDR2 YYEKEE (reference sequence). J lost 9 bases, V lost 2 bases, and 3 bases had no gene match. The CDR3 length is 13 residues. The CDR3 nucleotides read TGTGCCAGCAGCTTAATAGCGGGAGCTGAGCAGTTCTTC. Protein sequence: CASSLIAGAEQFF.